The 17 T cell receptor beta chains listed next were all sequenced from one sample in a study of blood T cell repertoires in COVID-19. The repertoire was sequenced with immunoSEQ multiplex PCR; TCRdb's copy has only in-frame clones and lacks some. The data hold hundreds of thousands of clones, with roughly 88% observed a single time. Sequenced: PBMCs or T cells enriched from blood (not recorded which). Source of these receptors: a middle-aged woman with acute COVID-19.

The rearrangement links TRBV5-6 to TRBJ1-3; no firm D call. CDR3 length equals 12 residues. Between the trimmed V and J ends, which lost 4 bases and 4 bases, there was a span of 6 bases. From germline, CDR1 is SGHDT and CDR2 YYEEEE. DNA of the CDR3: TGTGCCAGCAGCCACATCGGAAACACCATATATTTT. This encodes CASSHIGNTIYF. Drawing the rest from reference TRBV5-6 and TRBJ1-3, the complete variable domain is DAGVTQSPTHLIKTRGQQVTLRCSPKSGHDTVSWYQQALGQGPQFIFQYYEEEERQRGNFPDRFSGHQFPNYSSELNVNALLLGDSALYLCASSHIGNTIYFGEGSWLTVV.

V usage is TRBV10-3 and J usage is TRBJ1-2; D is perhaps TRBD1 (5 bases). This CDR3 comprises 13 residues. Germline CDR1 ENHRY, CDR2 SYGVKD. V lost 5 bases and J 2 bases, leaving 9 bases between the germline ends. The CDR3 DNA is TGTGCCATCAGTCAGGACATAAACTATGGCTACACCTTC. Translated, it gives CAISQDINYGYTF.

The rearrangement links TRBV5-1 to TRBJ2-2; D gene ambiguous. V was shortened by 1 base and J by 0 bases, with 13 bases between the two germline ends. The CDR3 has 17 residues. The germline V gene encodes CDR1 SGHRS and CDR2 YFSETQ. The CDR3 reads CASSLRSSRTNTGELFF. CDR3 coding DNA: TGCGCCAGCAGCTTGAGGTCCAGCAGGACGAACACCGGGGAGCTGTTTTTT. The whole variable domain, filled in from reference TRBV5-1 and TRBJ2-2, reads KAGVTQTPRYLIKTRGQQVTLSCSPISGHRSVSWYQQTPGQGLQFLFEYFSETQRNKGNFPGRFSGRQFSNSRSEMNVSTLELGDSALYLCASSLRSSRTNTGELFFGEGSRLTVL.

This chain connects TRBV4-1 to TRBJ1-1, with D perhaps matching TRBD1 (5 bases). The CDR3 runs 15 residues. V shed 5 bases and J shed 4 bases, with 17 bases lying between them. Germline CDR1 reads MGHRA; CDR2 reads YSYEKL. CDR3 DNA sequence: TGCGCCAGCAGCTTAGGTCATCAGGGAACCACTGAAGCTTTCTTT. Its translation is CASSLGHQGTTEAFF.

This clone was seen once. CDR3 nucleotides: TGTGCCATCAGTGAGGGCGGGGGAAACACCATATATTTT. Translation gives CAISEGGGNTIYF. The rearrangement uses TRBV10-3 and TRBJ1-3, with D unresolved. Trimming took off 2 bases at V and 4 bases at J, with 6 bases between the two ends. Germline loops: CDR1 ENHRY, CDR2 SYGVKD. This CDR3 has 13 amino acids.

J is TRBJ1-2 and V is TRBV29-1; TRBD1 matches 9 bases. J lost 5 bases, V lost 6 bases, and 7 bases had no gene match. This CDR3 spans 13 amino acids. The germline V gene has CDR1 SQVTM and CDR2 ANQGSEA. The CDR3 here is CSVAPGTGYGYTF. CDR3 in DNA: TGCAGCGTCGCACCCGGGACAGGGTATGGCTACACCTTC. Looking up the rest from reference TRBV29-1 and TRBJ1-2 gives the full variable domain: SAVISQKPSRDICQRGTSLTIQCQVDSQVTMMFWYRQQPGQSLTLIATANQGSEATYESGFVIDKFPISRPNLTFSTLTVSNMSPEDSSIYLCSVAPGTGYGYTFGSGTRLTVV.

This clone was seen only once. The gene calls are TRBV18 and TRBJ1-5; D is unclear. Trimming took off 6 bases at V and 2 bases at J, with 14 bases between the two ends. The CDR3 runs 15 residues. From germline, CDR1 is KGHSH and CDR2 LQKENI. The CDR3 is CASSQDGGGNQPQHF. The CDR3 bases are TGTGCCAGCTCCCAAGACGGAGGTGGCAATCAGCCCCAGCATTTT.

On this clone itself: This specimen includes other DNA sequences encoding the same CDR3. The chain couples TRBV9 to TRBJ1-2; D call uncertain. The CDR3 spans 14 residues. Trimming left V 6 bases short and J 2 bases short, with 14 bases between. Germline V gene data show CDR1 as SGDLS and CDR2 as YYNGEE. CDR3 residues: CASTPGSPNYGYTF. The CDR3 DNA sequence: TGTGCCAGCACCCCCGGGTCCCCCAACTATGGCTACACCTTC.

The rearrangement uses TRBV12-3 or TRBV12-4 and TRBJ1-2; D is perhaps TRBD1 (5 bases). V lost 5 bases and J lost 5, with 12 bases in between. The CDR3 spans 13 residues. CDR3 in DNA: TGTGCCAGCAGTAGCAGGGTGGGGTATGGCTACACCTTC. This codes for CASSSRVGYGYTF.

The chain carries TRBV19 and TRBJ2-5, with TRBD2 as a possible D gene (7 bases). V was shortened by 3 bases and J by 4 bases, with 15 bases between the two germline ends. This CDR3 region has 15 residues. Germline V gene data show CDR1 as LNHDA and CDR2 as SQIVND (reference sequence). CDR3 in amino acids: CASSMEGGRRETQYF. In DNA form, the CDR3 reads TGTGCCAGTAGTATGGAGGGGGGGCGAAGAGAGACCCAGTACTTC.

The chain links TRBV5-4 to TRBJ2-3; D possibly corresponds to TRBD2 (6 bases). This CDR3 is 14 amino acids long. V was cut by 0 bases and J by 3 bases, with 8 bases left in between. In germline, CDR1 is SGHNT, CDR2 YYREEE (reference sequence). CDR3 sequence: CASSLGLATDTQYF. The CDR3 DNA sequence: TGTGCCAGCAGCTTGGGGCTAGCGACAGATACGCAGTATTTT.

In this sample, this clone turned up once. The CDR3 is CASSLIGTDTQYF. The CDR3 nucleotides are TGTGCCAGCAGCTTAATCGGCACAGATACGCAGTATTTT. The chain joins TRBV7-9 to TRBJ2-3; D is undetermined. Germline values: CDR1 SEHNR, CDR2 FQNEAQ (reference sequence). The CDR3 has 13 amino acids. Trimming removed 2 bases from V and 1 base from J, with 4 bases in between. Variable domain in full (rest from reference TRBV7-9 and TRBJ2-3): DTGVSQNPRHKITKRGQNVTFRCDPISEHNRLYWYRQTLGQGPEFLTYFQNEAQLEKSRLLSDRFSAERPKGSFSTLEIQRTEQGDSAMYLCASSLIGTDTQYFGPGTRLTVL.

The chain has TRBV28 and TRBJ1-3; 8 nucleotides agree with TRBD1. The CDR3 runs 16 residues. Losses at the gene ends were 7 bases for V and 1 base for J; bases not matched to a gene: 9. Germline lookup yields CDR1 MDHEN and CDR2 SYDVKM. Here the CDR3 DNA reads TGTGCCAGCATCCGAGACAGGGGTCATTCTGGAAACACCATATATTTT. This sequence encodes CASIRDRGHSGNTIYF. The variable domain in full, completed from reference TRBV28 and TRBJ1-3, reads DVKVTQSSRYLVKRTGEKVFLECVQDMDHENMFWYRQDPGLGLRLIYFSYDVKMKEKGDIPEGYSVSREKKERFSLILESASTNQTSMYLCASIRDRGHSGNTIYFGEGSWLTVV.

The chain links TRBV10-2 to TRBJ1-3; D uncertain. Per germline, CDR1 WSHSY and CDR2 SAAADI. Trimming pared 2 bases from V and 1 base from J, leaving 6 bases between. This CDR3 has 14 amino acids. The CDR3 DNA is TGCGCCAGCAGTGAGCGGGTGTCTGGAAACACCATATATTTT. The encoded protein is CASSERVSGNTIYF.

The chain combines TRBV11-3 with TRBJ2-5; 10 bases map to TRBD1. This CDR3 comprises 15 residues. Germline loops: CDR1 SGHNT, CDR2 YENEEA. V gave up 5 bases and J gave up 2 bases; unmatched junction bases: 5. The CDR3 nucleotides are TGTGCCAGCAGCACCGGGACAGGGGCACAAGAGACCCAGTACTTC. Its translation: CASSTGTGAQETQYF.

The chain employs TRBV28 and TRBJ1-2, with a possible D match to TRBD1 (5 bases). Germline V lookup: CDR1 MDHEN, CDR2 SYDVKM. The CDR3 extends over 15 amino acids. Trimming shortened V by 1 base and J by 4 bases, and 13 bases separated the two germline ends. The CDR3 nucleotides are TGTGCCAGCAGTTTATTTCGGGGGAAGGGCTATGGCTACACCTTC. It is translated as CASSLFRGKGYGYTF.

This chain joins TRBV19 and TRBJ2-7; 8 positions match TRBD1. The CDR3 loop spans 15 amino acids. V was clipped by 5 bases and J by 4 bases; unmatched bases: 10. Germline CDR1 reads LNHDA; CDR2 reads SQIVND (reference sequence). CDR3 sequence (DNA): TGTGCCAGTAGTTACCGGACAGGGCCGTCATACGAGCAGTACTTC. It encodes CASSYRTGPSYEQYF. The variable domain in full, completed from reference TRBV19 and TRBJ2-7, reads DGGITQSPKYLFRKEGQNVTLSCEQNLNHDAMYWYRQDPGQGLRLIYYSQIVNDFQKGDIAEGYSVSREKKESFPLTVTSAQKNPTAFYLCASSYRTGPSYEQYFGPGTRLTVT.